The following is a TCR beta chain sequence with its context. The record originates from a study of blood T cell repertoires in COVID-19. Study context: COVID-19 samples from acute and convalescent phases originated in the United States, Italy and Spain. The cDNA or gDNA used as material had been derived from T cells, B-cell-depleted T cells, or PBMCs.

In the authors' methods: Reference gene primer amplification gave estimated nucleated cell counts. The method was immunoSEQ multiplex PCR; TCRdb's version includes in-frame clones alone and lacks a portion of them. Clonal size and the V and J genes are those of that table, whereas D and trimming came from the DNA. Altogether approximately 73,000 clones are present, about nine tenths being singletons, with the ten largest covering approximately 1.9%. CDR1 is MNHNY and CDR2 is SVGAGI in the germline V gene (reference sequence). There are 17 residues in the CDR3. J gave up 3 bases and V 5 bases, and 15 bases lay outside the gene matches.

Sequencing was done on a sample of peripheral blood. This TCR was recovered from a woman aged 60-70 years with acute or convalescent COVID-19. The chain recombines TRBV6-6 with TRBJ1-2, with 7 bases lining up with TRBD1. CDR3 nucleotide sequence: TGTGCCAGCAGTCGTGAGGCCCTTGGACAGGAGGACTATGGCTACACCTTC. It is translated as CASSREALGQEDYGYTF.